Shown below are 26 T cell receptor beta chains from a single sample sequenced in a study of shared T cell receptors in the human thymus. Clones were read by immunoSEQ multiplex PCR, and TCRdb kept only the in-frame ones, dropping some. The repertoire holds more than 550,000 clones, with approximately 89% as singletons. This sample was shared with a second study, whose subject was human thymus T cells.

The sequenced sample was thymocytes. The receptors shown here come from a boy under three years old with a congenital heart defect.

The chain uses TRBV2 and TRBJ2-1, with TRBD1 matching over 8 bases. The V segment lost 7 bases and the J segment 6 bases; nucleotides outside the gene matches: 14. Germline CDR1 is SNHLY and CDR2 is FYNNEI. The CDR3 length is 16 residues. The DNA for the CDR3 is TGTGCCAGCATCCAGATAGGACAGGGAACTAGCAATGAGCAGTTCTTC. Protein product: CASIQIGQGTSNEQFF.

In regard to this clone: The germline gene is not matched at one end of the junction; a read error may be the cause. The CDR3 nucleotides read TGCGCCAGCGGCTTCGAGCGGGAGCATAGCGATACGCAGTATTTT. Encoded protein: CASGFEREHSDTQYF. V gene TRBV5-1 combines with J gene TRBJ2-3; 8 positions agree with TRBD2. Per germline, CDR1 SGHRS and CDR2 YFSETQ. The CDR3 runs 15 residues.

This chain links TRBV28 with TRBJ2-3, with D possibly matching TRBD2 (6 bases). With 7 bases removed from V and 3 bases from J, the gap between germline ends came to 11 bases. Germline V gives CDR1 MDHEN, CDR2 SYDVKM. CDR3 size: 13 residues. The CDR3 region has the DNA TGTGCCAGCAAGACTAGGCTAACAGATACGCAGTATTTT. It encodes CASKTRLTDTQYF. Full variable domain (outside the CDR3, taken from reference TRBV28 and TRBJ2-3): DVKVTQSSRYLVKRTGEKVFLECVQDMDHENMFWYRQDPGLGLRLIYFSYDVKMKEKGDIPEGYSVSREKKERFSLILESASTNQTSMYLCASKTRLTDTQYFGPGTRLTVL.

This chain connects TRBV27 to TRBJ1-2; 8 bases are shared with TRBD1. The germline gives CDR1 MNHEY, CDR2 SMNVEV (reference sequence). After removal of 5 bases from V and 4 bases from J, the junction contained 9 bases not matched to a gene. The CDR3 runs 15 residues. CDR3 coding DNA: TGTGCCAGCAGTGCGCTTCGACAGGGGTCCTATGGCTACACCTTC. Translation gives CASSALRQGSYGYTF.

CDR3 coding DNA: TGTGCCAGCAGTTACTCTTCGGGGGACCTCTCCTACGAGCAGTACTTC. As protein: CASSYSSGDLSYEQYF. The chain carries TRBV6-5 and TRBJ2-7; D possibly corresponds to TRBD2 (6 bases). The CDR3 spans 16 residues. V was cut by 0 bases and J by 0 bases, with 12 bases left in between. Germline V gives CDR1 MNHEY, CDR2 SVGAGI.

The rearrangement links TRBV29-1 to TRBJ2-7, with D hard to call. Trimming stripped 3 bases from V and 9 bases from J, with 12 bases between. CDR1 is SQVTM, CDR2 ANQGSEA, per germline. CDR3 length equals 11 residues. The CDR3 protein is CSVEVGSRQYF. CDR3 nucleotide sequence: TGCAGCGTTGAGGTGGGCAGCCGGCAGTACTTC.

This clone appeared a single time. The chain uses TRBV19 and TRBJ1-2, with D possibly matching TRBD1 (6 bases). V was cut by 5 bases and J by 4 bases, with 17 bases left in between. Per the germline V gene, CDR1 is LNHDA and CDR2 is SQIVND (reference sequence). The CDR3 is 15 residues long. Here the CDR3 DNA reads TGTGCCAGTAGTCCAGGGGCCCAGGAGCGCTATGGCTACACCTTC. Its protein is CASSPGAQERYGYTF.

The chain combines TRBV27 with TRBJ1-1, with 7 bases identical to TRBD1. CDR1 is MNHEY and CDR2 is SMNVEV in the germline V gene (reference sequence). The length of the CDR3 is 14 residues. Germline trimming cut 8 bases from V and 2 bases from J; bases unmatched to any gene: 8. CDR3 loop: CASAWQGENTEAFF. CDR3 in DNA: TGTGCCAGCGCGTGGCAGGGGGAAAACACTGAAGCTTTCTTT.

This sequence joins TRBV28 and TRBJ1-5; D gene ambiguous. Trimming pared 0 bases from V and 5 bases from J, leaving 17 bases between. The length of the CDR3 is 17 residues. CDR1 is MDHEN, CDR2 SYDVKM, per germline. The CDR3 nucleotides are TGTGCCAGCAGTTTATGCGTGGGAGCAAACCTTGATCAGCCCCAGCATTTT. It encodes CASSLCVGANLDQPQHF.

The V gene is TRBV6-1, the J gene TRBJ1-5; D is unresolved. V shed 2 bases and J shed 0 bases, with 11 bases lying between them. The germline CDR1 and CDR2 sequences are MNHNS and SASEGT. The CDR3 extends over 16 amino acids. CDR3: CASSETREYSNQPQHF. The DNA for the CDR3 is TGTGCCAGCAGTGAAACGCGGGAGTATAGCAATCAGCCCCAGCATTTT.

This chain connects TRBV29-1 to TRBJ2-1, with 7 bases matching TRBD2. The CDR3 has 16 amino acids. Germline V gene lookup returns CDR1 SQVTM and CDR2 ANQGSEA. With 6 bases clipped from V and 6 bases from J, the junction kept 17 bases outside the gene matches. The CDR3 sequence: CSVGTLVGGGSNEQFF. As DNA, the CDR3 is TGCAGCGTCGGAACTCTAGTGGGGGGAGGGAGCAATGAGCAGTTCTTC.

The sample holds a few counts of this clone. The rearrangement joins TRBV27 to TRBJ1-6, with 8 bases that match TRBD1. The CDR3 totals 14 residues. V lost 6 bases, J lost 8 bases, and 6 bases stayed unmatched. Germline V lookup: CDR1 MNHEY, CDR2 SMNVEV (reference sequence). The CDR3 sequence is CASRPDREDSPLHF. CDR3 coding DNA: TGTGCCAGCAGACCGGACAGGGAAGATTCACCCCTCCACTTT.

This sequence joins TRBV28 and TRBJ1-5; possibly TRBD1 for D (5 bases). This CDR3 region has 20 residues. With 3 bases removed from V and 4 bases from J, the gap between germline ends came to 28 bases. Germline values: CDR1 MDHEN, CDR2 SYDVKM. The CDR3 nucleotides are TGTGCCAGCAGTTTCAGGGTACGCGAGAGAGGTTCATTTAGAAATCAGCCCCAGCATTTT. It is translated as CASSFRVRERGSFRNQPQHF.

This chain joins TRBV28 and TRBJ2-1; TRBD2 aligns across 14 bases. The V segment lost 5 bases and the J segment 4 bases; nucleotides outside the gene matches: 7. CDR1 and CDR2 (germline): MDHEN, SYDVKM. This CDR3 is built from 17 residues. CDR3 sequence reads: CASSTPTSGGAYNEQFF. In DNA form, the CDR3 reads TGTGCCAGCAGTACGCCGACTAGCGGGGGGGCTTACAATGAGCAGTTCTTC.

The chain employs TRBV5-6 and TRBJ1-2; D remains ambiguous. Trimming shortened V by 0 bases and J by 3 bases, and 18 bases separated the two germline ends. The CDR3 has 17 residues. Germline V gene lookup returns CDR1 SGHDT and CDR2 YYEEEE. The CDR3 loop reads CASSLARGRELHYGYTF. CDR3 DNA: TGTGCCAGCAGCTTGGCCCGTGGTAGGGAGCTTCACTATGGCTACACCTTC.

The chain is built from TRBV9 and TRBJ2-1, with 8 bases matching TRBD2. The germline gives CDR1 SGDLS, CDR2 YYNGEE. The CDR3 is 15 residues long. The V and J ends lost 4 bases and 4 bases, in that order; junction bases with no gene match: 7. CDR3 DNA: TGTGCCAGCAGCCATAGCGGGGATACTTACAATGAGCAGTTCTTC. Translated: CASSHSGDTYNEQFF.

This clone has just one count. The same CDR3 is also encoded by other DNA sequences in this sample. Here the CDR3 DNA reads TGTGCCAGCAGCTTGGGGGGGGGAAATCAGCCCCAGCATTTT. Translating gives CASSLGGGNQPQHF. The chain recombines TRBV5-6 with TRBJ1-5; D is perhaps TRBD1 (5 bases). The V and J ends lost 0 bases and 4 bases respectively, with 8 bases between them. The CDR3 has 14 amino acids. The germline V gene has CDR1 SGHDT and CDR2 YYEEEE.

The chain carries TRBV28 and TRBJ2-7; 11 bases match TRBD2. The CDR3 is made up of 15 amino acids. The ends lost 7 bases at V and 0 bases at J; junction bases unmatched: 5. Germline loops: CDR1 MDHEN, CDR2 SYDVKM. The CDR3 DNA is TGTGCCAGCATTATGACTAGCGGGACCTCCTACGAGCAGTACTTC. Translated, it gives CASIMTSGTSYEQYF.

The chain links TRBV6-1 to TRBJ1-1; D is unclear. Trimming took 4 bases from V and 2 from J, leaving 8 bases between them. The CDR3 runs 13 residues. Germline V gene lookup returns CDR1 MNHNS and CDR2 SASEGT. The DNA for the CDR3 is TGTGCCAGCAGTGGTGGGCCTAACACTGAAGCTTTCTTT. Protein product: CASSGGPNTEAFF.

The gene calls are TRBV19 and TRBJ1-1, with D tentatively TRBD1 (5 bases). V dropped 6 bases and J dropped 0 bases, with 11 bases sitting between them. Germline V CDR1 and CDR2: LNHDA, SQIVND (reference sequence). CDR3 length: 14 amino acids. CDR3 region: CASSQTDLNTEAFF. The CDR3 DNA reads TGTGCCAGTAGCCAGACAGATTTGAACACTGAAGCTTTCTTT.

The chain joins TRBV5-1 to TRBJ1-4; 10 nucleotides line up with TRBD1. From germline, CDR1 is SGHRS and CDR2 YFSETQ. The CDR3 is made up of 16 amino acids. V lost 1 base to trimming and J lost 8 bases; unmatched junction nucleotides: 8. The CDR3 here is CASSLPGTGVGEKLFF. The CDR3 nucleotides are TGCGCCAGCAGCTTGCCGGGGACAGGGGTGGGAGAAAAACTGTTTTTT. The variable domain in full, completed from reference TRBV5-1 and TRBJ1-4, reads KAGVTQTPRYLIKTRGQQVTLSCSPISGHRSVSWYQQTPGQGLQFLFEYFSETQRNKGNFPGRFSGRQFSNSRSEMNVSTLELGDSALYLCASSLPGTGVGEKLFFGSGTQLSVL.

The V gene is TRBV28, the J gene TRBJ2-1; D unclear. The V gene lost 4 bases and the J gene lost 10 bases, with 8 bases spanning the gap. Per germline, CDR1 MDHEN and CDR2 SYDVKM. The CDR3 length is 11 residues. The CDR3 DNA sequence: TGTGCCAGCAGTTCCATTAGCGAGCAGTTCTTC. Its translation is CASSSISEQFF.

The chain employs TRBV10-3 and TRBJ2-1; maybe TRBD2 (5 bases). Germline V gene data show CDR1 as ENHRY and CDR2 as SYGVKD. The CDR3 length is 13 residues. With 4 bases removed from V and 8 bases from J, the gap between germline ends came to 12 bases. The CDR3 region is CAISVKGVDEQFF. CDR3 DNA sequence: TGTGCCATCAGTGTAAAGGGAGTCGATGAGCAGTTCTTC.

The chain uses TRBV12-5 and TRBJ2-5; TRBD2 matches 9 bases. J lost 1 base, V lost 6 bases, and 6 bases had no gene match. CDR3 length: 15 amino acids. Germline loops: CDR1 LGHNT, CDR2 FRNRAP. The CDR3 here is CASGSGLARQETQYF. The CDR3 DNA reads as TGTGCTAGTGGATCTGGACTAGCGCGCCAAGAGACCCAGTACTTC.

The CDR3, as DNA: TGTGCCAGCAGCCAGGGGACAGAGGCTGAAGCTTTCTTT. Encoded protein: CASSQGTEAEAFF. The rearrangement joins TRBV7-3 to TRBJ1-1; 7 bases match TRBD1. The J segment lost 6 bases and the V segment lost 5 bases, leaving 6 bases of the junction unmatched. There are 13 residues in the CDR3. CDR1 and CDR2 from the germline V gene are SGHTA and FQGTGA.

The chain links TRBV4-3 to TRBJ1-2, with D possibly matching TRBD1 (6 bases). The CDR3 is 15 residues long. Germline CDR1 LGHNA, CDR2 YSLEER. V was cut by 0 bases and J by 4 bases, with 12 bases left in between. The DNA for the CDR3 is TGCGCCAGCAGCCAAGAATCGGACAGTCGCTATGGCTACACCTTC. This codes for CASSQESDSRYGYTF.